This T cell receptor beta chain was sequenced for a study of vaccination and CD4 T cells after COVID-19. Study-level information: Six males and four females constituted the convalescent cohort, two of whom were Hispanic. In the control cultures, a CEFX pool, an HIV-1 Nef pool, or no peptide was supplied. Whole-study findings and limits: In convalescent patients, 304 of 307 vaccine-specific clones were spike mono-reactive.

Oncomine TCR Beta short-read sequencing was applied to DNA from cultured CD4+ T cells. Using its own MiXCR run on the PCR reads, TCRdb lists one record per CDR3 protein. The repertoire has 20,000 or so distinct CDR3 sequences, 40% of them found once; the top ten carry over 8%. The treatment was: approximately nine-day PBMC culture with coronavirus spike peptide pools or control peptides (ViraFEST assay). ViraFEST grew antigen-specific T cells using peptide pools, then sequenced TCRs. Comment on this clonotype: Its antigen is undetermined.

J gave up 0 bases and V 5 bases, and 6 bases lay outside the gene matches. This CDR3 contains 14 residues. Germline V CDR1 and CDR2: DFQATT, SNEGSKA (reference sequence). Sequences were derived from CD4+ T cells from blood, cultured in vitro, sampled after SARS-CoV-2 vaccination. The sequence was collected from a human donor who had recovered from COVID-19. This chain connects TRBV20-1 to TRBJ1-1, with 7 bases identical to TRBD1. CDR3 in DNA: TGCAGTGCTCTATGGACAGGCGTGAACACTGAAGCTTTCTTT. Protein product: CSALWTGVNTEAFF.